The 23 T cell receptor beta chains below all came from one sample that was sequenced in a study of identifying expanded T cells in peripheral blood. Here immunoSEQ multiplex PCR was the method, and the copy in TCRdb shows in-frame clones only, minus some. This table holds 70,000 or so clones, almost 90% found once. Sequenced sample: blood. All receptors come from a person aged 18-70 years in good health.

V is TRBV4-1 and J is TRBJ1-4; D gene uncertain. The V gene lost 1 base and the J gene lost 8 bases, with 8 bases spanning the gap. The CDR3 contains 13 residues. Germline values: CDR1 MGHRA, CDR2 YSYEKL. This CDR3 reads CASSQVVMEKLFF. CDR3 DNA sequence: TGCGCCAGCAGCCAAGTTGTTATGGAAAAACTGTTTTTT.

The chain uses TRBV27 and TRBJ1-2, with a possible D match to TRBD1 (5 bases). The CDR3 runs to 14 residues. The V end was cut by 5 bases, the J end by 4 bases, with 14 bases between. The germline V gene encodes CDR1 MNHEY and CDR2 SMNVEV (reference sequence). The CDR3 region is CASSRSGGIYGYTF. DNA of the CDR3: TGTGCCAGCAGTCGATCGGGGGGGATCTATGGCTACACCTTC.

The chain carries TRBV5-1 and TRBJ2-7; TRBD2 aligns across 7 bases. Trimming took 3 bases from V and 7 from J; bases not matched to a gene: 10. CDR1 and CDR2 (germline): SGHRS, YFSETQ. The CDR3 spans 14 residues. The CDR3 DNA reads TGCGCCAGCAGCTCGGGAGCGGGACCTAGTGAGCAGTACTTC. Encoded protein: CASSSGAGPSEQYF.

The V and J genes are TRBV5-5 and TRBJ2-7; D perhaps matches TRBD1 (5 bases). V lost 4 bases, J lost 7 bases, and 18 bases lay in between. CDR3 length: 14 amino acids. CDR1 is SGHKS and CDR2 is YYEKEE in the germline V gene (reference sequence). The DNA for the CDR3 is TGTGCCAGCAGCCCTTTGTTAGGGGCGGATGAGCAGTACTTC. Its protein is CASSPLLGADEQYF.

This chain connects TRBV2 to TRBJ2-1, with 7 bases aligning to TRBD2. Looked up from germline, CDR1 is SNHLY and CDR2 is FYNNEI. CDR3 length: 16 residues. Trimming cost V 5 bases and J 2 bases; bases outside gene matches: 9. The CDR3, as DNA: TGTGCCAGCAGTCAATGGACGGGGGGAGCCTACAATGAGCAGTTCTTC. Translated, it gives CASSQWTGGAYNEQFF.

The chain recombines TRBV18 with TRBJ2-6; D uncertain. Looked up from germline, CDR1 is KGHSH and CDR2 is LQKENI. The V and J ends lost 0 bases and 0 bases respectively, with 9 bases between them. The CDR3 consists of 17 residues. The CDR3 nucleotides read TGTGCCAGCTCACCACCCTCGGCGCACTCTGGGGCCAACGTCCTGACTTTC. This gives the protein CASSPPSAHSGANVLTF.

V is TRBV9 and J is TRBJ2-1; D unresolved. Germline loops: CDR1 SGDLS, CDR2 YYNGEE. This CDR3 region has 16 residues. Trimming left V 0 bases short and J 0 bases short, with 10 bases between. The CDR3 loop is CASSVGGFSSYNEQFF. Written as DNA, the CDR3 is TGTGCCAGCAGCGTAGGTGGGTTCAGCTCCTACAATGAGCAGTTCTTC.

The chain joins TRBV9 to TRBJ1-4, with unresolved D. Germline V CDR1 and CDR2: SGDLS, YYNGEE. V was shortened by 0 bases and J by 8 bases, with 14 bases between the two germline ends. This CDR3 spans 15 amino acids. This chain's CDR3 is CASSVGWGSDEKLFF. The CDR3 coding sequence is TGTGCCAGCAGCGTAGGATGGGGAAGCGACGAAAAACTGTTTTTT.

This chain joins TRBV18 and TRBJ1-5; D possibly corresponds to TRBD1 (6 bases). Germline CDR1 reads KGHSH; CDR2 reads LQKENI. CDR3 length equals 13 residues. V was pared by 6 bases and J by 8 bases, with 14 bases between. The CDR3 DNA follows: TGTGCCAGCTCGGCCCTCGGGGGCGAGCCCCAGCATTTT. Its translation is CASSALGGEPQHF. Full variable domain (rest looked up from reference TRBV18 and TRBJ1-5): NAGVMQNPRHLVRRRGQEARLRCSPMKGHSHVYWYRQLPEEGLKFMVYLQKENIIDESGMPKERFSAEFPKEGPSILRIQQVVRGDSAAYFCASSALGGEPQHFGDGTRLSIL.

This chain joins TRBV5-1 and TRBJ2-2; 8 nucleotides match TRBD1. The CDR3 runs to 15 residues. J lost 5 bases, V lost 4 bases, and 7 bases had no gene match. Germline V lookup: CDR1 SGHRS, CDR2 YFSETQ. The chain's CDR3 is CASSPRQGTTGELFF. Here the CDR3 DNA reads TGCGCCAGCAGCCCGAGACAGGGGACTACCGGGGAGCTGTTTTTT.

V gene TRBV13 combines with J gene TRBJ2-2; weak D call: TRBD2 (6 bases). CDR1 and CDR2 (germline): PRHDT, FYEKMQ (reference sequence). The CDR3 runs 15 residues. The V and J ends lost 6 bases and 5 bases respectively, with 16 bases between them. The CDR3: CASSGAGDRTGELFF. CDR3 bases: TGTGCCAGCAGTGGAGCGGGCGATAGGACCGGGGAGCTGTTTTTT.

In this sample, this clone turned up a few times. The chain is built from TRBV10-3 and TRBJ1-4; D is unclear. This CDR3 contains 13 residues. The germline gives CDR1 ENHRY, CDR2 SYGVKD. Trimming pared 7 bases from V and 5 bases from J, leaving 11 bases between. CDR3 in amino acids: CAITESPNEKLFF. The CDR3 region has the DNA TGTGCCATCACCGAGAGCCCCAATGAAAAACTGTTTTTT.

CDR3 region: CASSRRLAARVPTTIYF. In DNA form, the CDR3 reads TGTGCCAGCAGCCGGCGGCTGGCGGCTCGAGTCCCCACCACCATATATTTT. This chain connects TRBV5-6 to TRBJ1-3; D is unclear. The CDR3 runs 17 residues. Germline CDR1 reads SGHDT; CDR2 reads YYEEEE. Trimming took 4 bases from V and 9 from J, leaving 26 bases between them. Filled out from reference TRBV5-6 and TRBJ1-3, the complete variable domain reads DAGVTQSPTHLIKTRGQQVTLRCSPKSGHDTVSWYQQALGQGPQFIFQYYEEEERQRGNFPDRFSGHQFPNYSSELNVNALLLGDSALYLCASSRRLAARVPTTIYFGEGSWLTVV.

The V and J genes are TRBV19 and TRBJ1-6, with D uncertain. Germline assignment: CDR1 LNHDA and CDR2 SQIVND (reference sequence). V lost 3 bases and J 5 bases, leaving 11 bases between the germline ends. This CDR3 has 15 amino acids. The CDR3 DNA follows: TGTGCCAGTAGTATGAAGAGGAGGGATAATTCACCCCTCCACTTT. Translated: CASSMKRRDNSPLHF. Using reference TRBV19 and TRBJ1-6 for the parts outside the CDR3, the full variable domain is DGGITQSPKYLFRKEGQNVTLSCEQNLNHDAMYWYRQDPGQGLRLIYYSQIVNDFQKGDIAEGYSVSREKKESFPLTVTSAQKNPTAFYLCASSMKRRDNSPLHFGNGTRLTVT.

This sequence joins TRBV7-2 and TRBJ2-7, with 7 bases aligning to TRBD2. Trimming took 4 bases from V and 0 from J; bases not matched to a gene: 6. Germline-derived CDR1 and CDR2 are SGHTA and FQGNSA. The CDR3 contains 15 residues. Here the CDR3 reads CASSYLPGGSYEQYF. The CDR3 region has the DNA TGTGCCAGCAGCTACCTCCCGGGGGGCTCCTACGAGCAGTACTTC.

CDR3 nucleotides: TGCGCCAGCAGCCCCACTCCGGGGGGCCAGGGGAAGAGCTCCTATAATTCACCCCTCCACTTT. It translates to CASSPTPGGQGKSSYNSPLHF. This chain joins TRBV4-1 and TRBJ1-6, with D possibly matching TRBD1 (6 bases). Germline CDR1 is MGHRA and CDR2 is YSYEKL. Trimming left V 4 bases short and J 0 bases short, with 25 bases between. The length of the CDR3 is 21 residues.

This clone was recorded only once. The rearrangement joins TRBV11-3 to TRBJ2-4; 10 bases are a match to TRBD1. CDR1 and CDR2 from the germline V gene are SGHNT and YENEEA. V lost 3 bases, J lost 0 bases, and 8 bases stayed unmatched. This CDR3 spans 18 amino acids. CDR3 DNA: TGTGCCAGCAGCTTGGGAGACAGGGGGCCTCTAGCCAAAAACATTCAGTACTTC. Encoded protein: CASSLGDRGPLAKNIQYF. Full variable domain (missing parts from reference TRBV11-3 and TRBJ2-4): EAGVVQSPRYKIIEKKQPVAFWCNPISGHNTLYWYLQNLGQGPELLIRYENEEAVDDSQLPKDRFSAERLKGVDSTLKIQPAELGDSAVYLCASSLGDRGPLAKNIQYFGAGTRLSVL.

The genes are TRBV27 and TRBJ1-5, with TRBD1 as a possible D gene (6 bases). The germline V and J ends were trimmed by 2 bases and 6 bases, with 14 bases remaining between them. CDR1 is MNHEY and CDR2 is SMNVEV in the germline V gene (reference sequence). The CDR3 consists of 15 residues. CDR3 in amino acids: CASSLTSGAFQPQHF. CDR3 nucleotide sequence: TGTGCCAGCAGTTTAACGTCAGGGGCGTTTCAGCCCCAGCATTTT.

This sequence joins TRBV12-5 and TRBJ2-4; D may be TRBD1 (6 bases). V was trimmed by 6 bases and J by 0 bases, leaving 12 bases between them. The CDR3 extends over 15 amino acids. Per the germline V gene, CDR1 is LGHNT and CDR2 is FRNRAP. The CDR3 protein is CASGTDRIAKNIQYF. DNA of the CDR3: TGTGCTAGTGGGACAGACAGGATAGCCAAAAACATTCAGTACTTC.

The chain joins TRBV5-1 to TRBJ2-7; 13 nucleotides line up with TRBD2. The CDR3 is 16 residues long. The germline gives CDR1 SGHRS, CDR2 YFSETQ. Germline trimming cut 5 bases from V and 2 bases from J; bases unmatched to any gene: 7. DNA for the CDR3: TGCGCCAGCAGGCAGGGGACTAGCGGGAAAGCCTACGAGCAGTACTTC. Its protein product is CASRQGTSGKAYEQYF.

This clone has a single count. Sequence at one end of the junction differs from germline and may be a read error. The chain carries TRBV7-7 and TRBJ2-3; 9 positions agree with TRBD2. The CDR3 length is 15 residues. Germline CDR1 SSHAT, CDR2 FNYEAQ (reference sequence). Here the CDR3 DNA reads TGTGCTAGCAGCTTACGAGCTAGCGGGGTGGATACGCAGTATTTT. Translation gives CASSLRASGVDTQYF.

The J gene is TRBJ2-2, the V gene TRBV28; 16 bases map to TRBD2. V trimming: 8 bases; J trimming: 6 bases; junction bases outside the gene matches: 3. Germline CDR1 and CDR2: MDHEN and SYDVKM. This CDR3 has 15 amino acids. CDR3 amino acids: CASGGLAGGPGELFF. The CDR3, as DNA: TGTGCCAGCGGGGGACTAGCGGGAGGGCCCGGGGAGCTGTTTTTT.

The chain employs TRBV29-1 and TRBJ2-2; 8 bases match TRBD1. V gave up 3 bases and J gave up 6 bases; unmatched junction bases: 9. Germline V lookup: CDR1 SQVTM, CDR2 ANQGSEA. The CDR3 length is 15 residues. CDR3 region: CSVEPGTGRAGELFF. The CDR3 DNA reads TGCAGCGTTGAGCCTGGGACAGGCCGGGCCGGGGAGCTGTTTTTT.